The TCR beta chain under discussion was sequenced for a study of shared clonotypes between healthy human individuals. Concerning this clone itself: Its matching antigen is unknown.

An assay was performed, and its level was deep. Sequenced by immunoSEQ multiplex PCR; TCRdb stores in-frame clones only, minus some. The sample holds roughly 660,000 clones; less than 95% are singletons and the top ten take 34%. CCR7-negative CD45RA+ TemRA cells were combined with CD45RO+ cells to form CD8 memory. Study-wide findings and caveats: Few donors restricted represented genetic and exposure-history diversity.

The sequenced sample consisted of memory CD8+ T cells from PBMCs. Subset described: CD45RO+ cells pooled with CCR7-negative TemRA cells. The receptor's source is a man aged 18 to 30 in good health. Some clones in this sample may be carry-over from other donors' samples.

DNA of the CDR3: TGCGCCAGCAGCTTCGAGACAGGGAGACTCCACGAGCAGTACTTC. It specifies CASSFETGRLHEQYF. V is TRBV5-1 and J is TRBJ2-7; the match to TRBD1 covers 7 bases. The CDR3 runs to 15 residues. The V gene's germline CDR1 is SGHRS and CDR2 YFSETQ. Losses at the gene ends were 2 bases for V and 5 bases for J; bases not matched to a gene: 10.